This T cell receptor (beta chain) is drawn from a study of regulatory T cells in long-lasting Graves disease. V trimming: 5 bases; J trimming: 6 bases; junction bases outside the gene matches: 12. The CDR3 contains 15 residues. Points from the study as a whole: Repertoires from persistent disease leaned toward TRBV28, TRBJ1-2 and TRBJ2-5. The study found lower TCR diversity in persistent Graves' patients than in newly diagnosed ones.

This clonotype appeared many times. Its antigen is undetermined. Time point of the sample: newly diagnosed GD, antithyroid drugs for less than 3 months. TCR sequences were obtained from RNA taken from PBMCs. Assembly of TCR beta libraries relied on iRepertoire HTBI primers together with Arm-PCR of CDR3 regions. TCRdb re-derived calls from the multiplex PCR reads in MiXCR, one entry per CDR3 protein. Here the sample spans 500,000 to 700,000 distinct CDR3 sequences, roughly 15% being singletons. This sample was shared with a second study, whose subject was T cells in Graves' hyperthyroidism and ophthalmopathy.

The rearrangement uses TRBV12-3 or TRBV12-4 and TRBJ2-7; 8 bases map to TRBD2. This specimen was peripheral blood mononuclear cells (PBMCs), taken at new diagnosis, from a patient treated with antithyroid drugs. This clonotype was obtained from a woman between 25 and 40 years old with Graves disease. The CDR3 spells CASSRGGAGVSEQYF. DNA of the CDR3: TGTGCCAGCAGTAGGGGTGGAGCGGGAGTAAGCGAGCAGTACTTC.